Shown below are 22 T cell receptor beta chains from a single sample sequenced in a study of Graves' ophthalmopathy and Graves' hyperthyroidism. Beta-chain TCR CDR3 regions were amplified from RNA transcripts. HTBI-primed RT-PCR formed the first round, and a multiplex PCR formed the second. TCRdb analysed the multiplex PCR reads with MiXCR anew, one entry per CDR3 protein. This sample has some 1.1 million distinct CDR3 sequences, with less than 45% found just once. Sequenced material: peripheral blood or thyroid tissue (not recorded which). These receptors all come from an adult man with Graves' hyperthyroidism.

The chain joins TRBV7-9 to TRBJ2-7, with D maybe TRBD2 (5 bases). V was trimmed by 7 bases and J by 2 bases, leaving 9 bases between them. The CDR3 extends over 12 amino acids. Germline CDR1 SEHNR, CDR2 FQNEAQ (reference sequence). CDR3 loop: CASIGVTYEQYF. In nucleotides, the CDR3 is TGTGCCAGCATCGGGGTTACCTACGAGCAGTACTTC.

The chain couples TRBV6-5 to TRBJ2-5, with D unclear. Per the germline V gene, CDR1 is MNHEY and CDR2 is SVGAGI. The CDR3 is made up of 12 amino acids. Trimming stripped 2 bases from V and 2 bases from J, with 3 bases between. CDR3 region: CASSYQQETQYF. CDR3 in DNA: TGTGCCAGCAGTTACCAGCAAGAGACCCAGTACTTC.

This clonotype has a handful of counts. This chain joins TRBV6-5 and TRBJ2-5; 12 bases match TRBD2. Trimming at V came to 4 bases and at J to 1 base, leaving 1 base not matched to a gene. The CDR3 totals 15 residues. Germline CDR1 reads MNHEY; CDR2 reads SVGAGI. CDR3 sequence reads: CASSSTSGGQETQYF. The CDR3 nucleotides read TGTGCCAGCAGTTCGACTAGCGGGGGCCAAGAGACCCAGTACTTC.

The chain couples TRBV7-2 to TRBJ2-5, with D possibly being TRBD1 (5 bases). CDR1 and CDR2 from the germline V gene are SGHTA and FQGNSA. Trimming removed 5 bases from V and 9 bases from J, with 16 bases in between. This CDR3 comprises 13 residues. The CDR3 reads CASSPQENQPQYF. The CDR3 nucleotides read TGTGCCAGCAGCCCACAGGAAAATCAGCCCCAGTACTTC.

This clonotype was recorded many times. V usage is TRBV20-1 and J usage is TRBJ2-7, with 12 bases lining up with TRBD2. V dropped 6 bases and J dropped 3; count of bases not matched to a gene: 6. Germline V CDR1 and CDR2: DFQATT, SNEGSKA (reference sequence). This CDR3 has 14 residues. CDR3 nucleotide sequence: TGCAGTGCCGCGACTAGCGGGAGTGTCTACGAGCAGTACTTC. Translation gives CSAATSGSVYEQYF.

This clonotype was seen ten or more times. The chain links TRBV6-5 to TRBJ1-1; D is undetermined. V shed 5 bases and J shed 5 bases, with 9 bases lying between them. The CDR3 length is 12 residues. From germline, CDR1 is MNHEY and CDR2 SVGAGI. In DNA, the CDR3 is TGTGCCAGCAGTGATTTGACAACTGAAGCTTTCTTT. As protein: CASSDLTTEAFF.

In DNA, the CDR3 is TGTGCCAGCAGTTTAGACGGGGCCACTGAAGCTTTCTTT. The encoded protein is CASSLDGATEAFF. The V gene is TRBV28, the J gene TRBJ1-1, with a possible D match to TRBD1 (5 bases). The CDR3 totals 13 residues. V lost 2 bases, J lost 4 bases, and 8 bases lay in between. Germline V gene data show CDR1 as MDHEN and CDR2 as SYDVKM.

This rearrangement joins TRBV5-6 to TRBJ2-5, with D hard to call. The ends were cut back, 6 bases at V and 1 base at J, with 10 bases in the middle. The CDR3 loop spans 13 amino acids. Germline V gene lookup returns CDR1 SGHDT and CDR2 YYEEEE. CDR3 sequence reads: CASIGTVQETQYF. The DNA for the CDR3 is TGTGCCAGCATCGGAACAGTCCAAGAGACCCAGTACTTC.

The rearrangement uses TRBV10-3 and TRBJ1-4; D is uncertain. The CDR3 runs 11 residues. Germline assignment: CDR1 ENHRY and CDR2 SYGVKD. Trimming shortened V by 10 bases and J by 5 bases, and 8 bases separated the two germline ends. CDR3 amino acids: CATSPNEKLFF. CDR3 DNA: TGTGCCACCAGCCCGAATGAAAAACTGTTTTTT.

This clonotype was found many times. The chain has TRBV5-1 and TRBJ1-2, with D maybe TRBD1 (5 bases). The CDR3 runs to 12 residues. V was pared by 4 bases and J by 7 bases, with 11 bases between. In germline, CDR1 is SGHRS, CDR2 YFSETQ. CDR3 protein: CASSAGPSGYTF. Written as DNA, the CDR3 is TGCGCCAGCAGCGCGGGACCGTCTGGCTACACCTTC.

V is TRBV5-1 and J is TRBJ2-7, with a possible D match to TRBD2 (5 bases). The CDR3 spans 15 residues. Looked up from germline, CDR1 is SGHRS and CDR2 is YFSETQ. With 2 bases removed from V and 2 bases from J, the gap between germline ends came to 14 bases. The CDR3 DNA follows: TGCGCCAGCAGCTTTTCCGGGGTACTTACCTACGAGCAGTACTTC. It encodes CASSFSGVLTYEQYF.

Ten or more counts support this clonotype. CDR3 region: CAISGQEKETQYF. CDR3 DNA: TGTGCCATCAGCGGACAGGAGAAAGAGACCCAGTACTTC. The rearrangement uses TRBV10-3 and TRBJ2-5; 7 bases are a match to TRBD1. Trimming took 6 bases from V and 3 from J; bases not matched to a gene: 4. This CDR3 region has 13 residues. From germline, CDR1 is ENHRY and CDR2 SYGVKD.

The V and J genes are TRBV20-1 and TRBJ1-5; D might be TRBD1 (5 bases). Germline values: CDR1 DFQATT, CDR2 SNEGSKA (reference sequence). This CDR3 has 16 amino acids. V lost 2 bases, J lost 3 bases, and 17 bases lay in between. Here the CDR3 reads CSARPRGGGVNQPQHF. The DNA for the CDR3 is TGCAGTGCTAGACCCCGGGGGGGTGGCGTCAATCAGCCCCAGCATTTT.

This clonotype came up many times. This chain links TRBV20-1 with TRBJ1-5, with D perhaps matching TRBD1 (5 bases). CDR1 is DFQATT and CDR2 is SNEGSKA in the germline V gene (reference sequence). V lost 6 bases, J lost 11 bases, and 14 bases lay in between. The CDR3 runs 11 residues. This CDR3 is CSAYEGMAQHF. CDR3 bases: TGCAGTGCCTACGAGGGGATGGCCCAGCATTTT.

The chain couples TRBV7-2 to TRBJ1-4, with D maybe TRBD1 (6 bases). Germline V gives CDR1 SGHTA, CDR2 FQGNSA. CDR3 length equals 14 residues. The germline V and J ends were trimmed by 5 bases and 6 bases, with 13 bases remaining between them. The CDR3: CASSPDQGYEKLFF. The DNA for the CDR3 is TGTGCCAGCAGCCCTGACCAGGGGTATGAAAAACTGTTTTTT. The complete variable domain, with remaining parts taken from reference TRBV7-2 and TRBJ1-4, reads GAGVSQSPSNKVTEKGKDVELRCDPISGHTALYWYRQSLGQGLEFLIYFQGNSAPDKSGLPSDRFSAERTGGSVSTLTIQRTQQEDSAVYLCASSPDQGYEKLFFGSGTQLSVL.

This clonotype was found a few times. This chain's CDR3 is CASSLTRTDTQYF. In DNA form, the CDR3 reads TGTGCCAGCAGCTTAACGCGCACAGATACGCAGTATTTT. The gene calls are TRBV9 and TRBJ2-3; no clear D gene. Trimming stripped 4 bases from V and 1 base from J, with 7 bases between. The V gene's germline CDR1 is SGDLS and CDR2 YYNGEE. This CDR3 comprises 13 residues.

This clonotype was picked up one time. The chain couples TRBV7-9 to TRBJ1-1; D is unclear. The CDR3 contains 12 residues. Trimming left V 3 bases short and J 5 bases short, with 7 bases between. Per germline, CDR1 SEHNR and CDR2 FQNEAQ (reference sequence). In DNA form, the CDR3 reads TGTGCCAGCAGCTTCGTTCCTACTGAAGCTTTCTTT. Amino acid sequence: CASSFVPTEAFF. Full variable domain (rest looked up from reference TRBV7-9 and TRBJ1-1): DTGVSQNPRHKITKRGQNVTFRCDPISEHNRLYWYRQTLGQGPEFLTYFQNEAQLEKSRLLSDRFSAERPKGSFSTLEIQRTEQGDSAMYLCASSFVPTEAFFGQGTRLTVV.

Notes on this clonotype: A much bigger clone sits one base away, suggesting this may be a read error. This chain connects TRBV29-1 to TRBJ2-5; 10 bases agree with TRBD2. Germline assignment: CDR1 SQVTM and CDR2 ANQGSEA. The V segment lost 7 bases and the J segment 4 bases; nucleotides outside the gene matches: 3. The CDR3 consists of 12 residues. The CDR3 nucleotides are TGCAGCGATGCTAGCGGGGGAGAGACCCAGTACTTC. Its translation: CSDASGGETQYF.

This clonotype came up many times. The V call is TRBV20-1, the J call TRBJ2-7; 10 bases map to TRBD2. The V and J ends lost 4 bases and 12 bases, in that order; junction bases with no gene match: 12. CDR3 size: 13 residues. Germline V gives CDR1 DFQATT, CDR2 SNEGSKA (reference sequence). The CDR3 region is CSAKRTSGGAPYF. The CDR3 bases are TGCAGTGCTAAGAGGACTAGCGGTGGAGCTCCGTACTTC.

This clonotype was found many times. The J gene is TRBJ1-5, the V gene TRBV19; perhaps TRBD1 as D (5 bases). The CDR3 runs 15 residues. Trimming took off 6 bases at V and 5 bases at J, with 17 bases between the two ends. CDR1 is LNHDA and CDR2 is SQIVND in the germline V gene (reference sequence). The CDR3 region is CASSTPGGRDQPQHF. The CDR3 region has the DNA TGTGCCAGTAGCACGCCCGGGGGACGGGATCAGCCCCAGCATTTT.

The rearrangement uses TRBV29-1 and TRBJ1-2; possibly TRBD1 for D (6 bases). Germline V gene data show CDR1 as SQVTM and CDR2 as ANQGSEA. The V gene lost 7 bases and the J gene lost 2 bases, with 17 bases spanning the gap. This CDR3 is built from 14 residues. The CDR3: CSAADGGRNYGYTF. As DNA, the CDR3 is TGCAGCGCCGCAGACGGGGGGCGGAACTATGGCTACACCTTC.

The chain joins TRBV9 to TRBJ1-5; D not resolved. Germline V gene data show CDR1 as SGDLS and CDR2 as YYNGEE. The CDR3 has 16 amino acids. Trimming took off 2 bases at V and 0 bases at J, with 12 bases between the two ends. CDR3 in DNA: TGTGCCAGCAGCGTTGTCTTCAGAGATAGCAATCAGCCCCAGCATTTT. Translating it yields CASSVVFRDSNQPQHF. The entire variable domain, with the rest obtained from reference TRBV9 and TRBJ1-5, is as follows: DSGVTQTPKHLITATGQRVTLRCSPRSGDLSVYWYQQSLDQGLQFLIQYYNGEERAKGNILERFSAQQFPDLHSELNLSSLELGDSALYFCASSVVFRDSNQPQHFGDGTRLSIL.